This T cell receptor beta chain was captured by sequencing in a study of regulatory T cells in long-lasting Graves disease. Overall study context: Graves' patients with a new diagnosis had received antithyroid drugs under 3 months.

Sample time point: newly diagnosed GD, antithyroid drugs for less than 3 months. PBMC-extracted RNA yielded the TCR library. In building TCR beta libraries, iRepertoire HTBI primers were used together with Arm-PCR of CDR3 regions. TCRdb recomputed calls from the multiplex PCR reads with MiXCR, one row per CDR3 protein. Among under 500,000 distinct CDR3 sequences, about 16% were seen once, and the ten largest hold approximately 12%. This clonotype was seen at least ten times. The same specimen was also included in a second study, on T cells in Graves' hyperthyroidism and ophthalmopathy.

The source material was peripheral blood mononuclear cells (PBMCs), sampled at new diagnosis, from a patient treated with antithyroid drugs. The sequence derives from a woman aged 25 to 39 with Graves disease.

The CDR3 sequence: CASSTQTYNEQFF. Here the CDR3 DNA reads TGTGCCAGCAGTACCCAAACCTACAATGAGCAGTTCTTC. This rearrangement joins TRBV12-3 or TRBV12-4 to TRBJ2-1; D unresolved. V shed 5 bases and J shed 2 bases, with 7 bases lying between them. This CDR3 is built from 13 residues.